In this sample, the clone carrying this T cell receptor beta chain turned up a few times. Its antigen remains unknown. Per-sample PBMC isolation yielded at least 6.5 million cells. A second PCR, run for roughly 7 to 12 cycles, used a sample-barcoded 5' primer plus a J-beta primer mix. All cDNA molecules were each tagged by a template-switch adaptor with 12 random nucleotides. One entry per CDR3 protein results from TCRdb running MiXCR on the 5' RACE reads. The sample holds roughly 1.9 million distinct CDR3 sequences; more than 35% are singletons and the top ten take 23%. CDR3 length: 14 residues. Germline CDR1 SEHNR, CDR2 FQNEAQ (reference sequence). Trimming pared 4 bases from V and 4 bases from J, leaving 13 bases between. The data belong to a study of blood T cells in healthy people across ages. In the study overall: Roughly one uniquely barcoded beta molecule per two T cells was captured. Whole-study findings and limits: Reliance upon unsorted PBMCs precluded definitive naive versus antigen-experienced comparison.

The sample consisted of blood. The chain combines TRBV7-9 with TRBJ1-1, with TRBD1 as a possible D gene (5 bases). The origin of this receptor is a human donor in good health. The CDR3 loop reads CASSWEGMLTEAFF. The CDR3 DNA is TGTGCCAGCAGCTGGGAGGGGATGCTCACTGAAGCTTTCTTT.